Listed below are T cell receptor beta chains from one sample, sequenced in a study of shared clonotypes between healthy human individuals. TCRdb's table, derived via immunoSEQ multiplex PCR, lists solely in-frame clones and lacks some. This sample has approximately 2,000,000 clones; around 92% occur once, and the top ten carry 0.37%. The sequenced sample consisted of naive CD4+ T cells from PBMCs. These TCRs come from a man younger than 30 in good health. Some clones in this sample may be carry-over from other donors' samples. CDR3s include the opening cysteine and the closing phenylalanine or tryptophan. The D gene is left open where the match is weak. Size is stated for part of the rows, as once, few or many counts, or as a class when the clone is expanded.

d_gene: TRBD1
abundance: .
j_gene: TRBJ2-1
v_gene: TRBV27
CDR3aa: CASSTIRDRGYNEQFF
CDR3nt: TGTGCCAGCAGTACCATCCGGGACAGGGGTTACAATGAGCAGTTCTTC

d_gene: .
abundance: .
j_gene: TRBJ2-5
v_gene: TRBV19
CDR3aa: CASSMLFASETQYF
CDR3nt: TGTGCCAGTAGTATGCTTTTCGCGTCGGAGACCCAGTACTTC

d_gene: TRBD2
abundance: .
j_gene: TRBJ2-3
v_gene: TRBV29-1
CDR3aa: CSGGTSGSGDTQYF
CDR3nt: TGCAGCGGGGGCACTAGCGGGAGTGGTGACACGCAGTATTTT

d_gene: .
abundance: .
j_gene: TRBJ2-1
v_gene: TRBV5-1
CDR3aa: CASSVTRRGQDEQFF
CDR3nt: TGCGCCAGCAGCGTGACGAGGAGGGGGCAAGATGAGCAGTTCTTC

d_gene: .
abundance: .
j_gene: TRBJ2-1
v_gene: TRBV7-9
CDR3aa: CASSLTTYNEQFF
CDR3nt: TGTGCCAGCAGCTTAACTACCTACAATGAGCAGTTCTTC

d_gene: .
abundance: .
j_gene: TRBJ2-5
v_gene: TRBV5-4
CDR3aa: CASSLGRNQETQYF
CDR3nt: TGTGCCAGCAGCTTGGGGAGAAACCAAGAGACCCAGTACTTC

d_gene: .
abundance: .
j_gene: TRBJ2-1
v_gene: TRBV7-3
CDR3aa: CASSLFGGTHNEQFF
CDR3nt: TGTGCCAGCAGCTTATTCGGGGGAACCCACAATGAGCAGTTCTTC

d_gene: .
abundance: .
j_gene: TRBJ2-2
v_gene: TRBV7-3
CDR3aa: CASSLEAGTGELFF
CDR3nt: TGTGCCAGCAGCTTAGAAGCAGGTACCGGGGAGCTGTTTTTT

d_gene: TRBD1
abundance: .
j_gene: TRBJ1-5
v_gene: TRBV18
CDR3aa: CASSPRAGGSGNQPQHF
CDR3nt: TGTGCCAGCTCACCGCGGGCAGGGGGCTCGGGCAATCAGCCCCAGCATTTT

d_gene: .
abundance: .
j_gene: TRBJ1-5
v_gene: TRBV2
CDR3aa: CASSELGYSNQPQHF
CDR3nt: TGTGCCAGCAGTGAATTGGGTTATAGCAATCAGCCCCAGCATTTT

d_gene: .
abundance: .
j_gene: TRBJ1-1
v_gene: TRBV28
CDR3aa: CASSLATGTEAFF
CDR3nt: TGTGCCAGCAGTTTGGCTACGGGCACTGAAGCTTTCTTT

d_gene: .
abundance: few
j_gene: TRBJ1-5
v_gene: TRBV4-1
CDR3aa: CASSQDWGQPQHF
CDR3nt: TGCGCCAGCAGCCAAGATTGGGGTCAGCCCCAGCATTTT

d_gene: .
abundance: .
j_gene: TRBJ1-3
v_gene: TRBV18
CDR3aa: CASSPGRTSGHTIYF
CDR3nt: TGTGCCAGCTCACCTGGGAGGACATCGGGACACACCATATATTTT

d_gene: TRBD1
abundance: once
j_gene: TRBJ2-2
v_gene: TRBV7-3
CDR3aa: CASRKTGGTGELFF
CDR3nt: TGTGCCAGCAGGAAAACAGGGGGCACCGGGGAGCTGTTTTTT

d_gene: .
abundance: .
j_gene: TRBJ2-2
v_gene: TRBV18
CDR3aa: CASSPGTNTGELFF
CDR3nt: TGTGCCAGCTCACCAGGGACCAACACCGGGGAGCTGTTTTTT

d_gene: .
abundance: .
j_gene: TRBJ1-4
v_gene: TRBV29-1
CDR3aa: CSVVRGGNEKLFF
CDR3nt: TGCAGCGTTGTCAGGGGCGGCAATGAAAAACTGTTTTTT

d_gene: .
abundance: .
j_gene: TRBJ1-2
v_gene: TRBV7-9
CDR3aa: CASSSSSALGQSRRGYTF
CDR3nt: TGTGCCAGCAGCTCATCCTCGGCGCTAGGTCAGAGCAGGAGGGGCTACACCTTC

d_gene: .
abundance: once
j_gene: TRBJ2-5
v_gene: TRBV27
CDR3aa: CASSLMAARETQYF
CDR3nt: TGTGCCAGCAGTTTAATGGCAGCTAGGGAGACCCAGTACTTC